A single sample gave rise to the 31 T cell receptor beta chains below, sequenced in a study of blood T cell repertoires in COVID-19. Assay: immunoSEQ multiplex PCR; the TCRdb copy retains only in-frame clones and omits some. The sample includes about 74,000 clones, roughly 85% of them seen just once. The sequencing input was peripheral blood. These TCRs come from a man in his forties or fifties with acute or convalescent COVID-19.

The chain uses TRBV24-1 and TRBJ2-1; 11 positions agree with TRBD1. This CDR3 region has 16 residues. V was pared by 3 bases and J by 9 bases, with 9 bases of the junction left unmatched. Germline values: CDR1 KGHDR, CDR2 SFDVKD. As DNA, the CDR3 is TGTGCCACCAGTGATAGGACAGGGGGCCCACGAGGTGAGCAGTTCTTC. Translating gives CATSDRTGGPRGEQFF.

The chain carries TRBV9 and TRBJ1-2; maybe TRBD1 (6 bases). V lost 0 bases and J 4 bases, leaving 13 bases between the germline ends. The CDR3 length is 15 residues. CDR1 is SGDLS, CDR2 YYNGEE, per germline. CDR3 protein: CASSVEDSPLYGYTF. The DNA for the CDR3 is TGTGCCAGCAGCGTAGAGGACAGTCCTCTCTATGGCTACACCTTC.

The chain employs TRBV19 and TRBJ1-2; no clear D gene. Germline V gene lookup returns CDR1 LNHDA and CDR2 SQIVND (reference sequence). Trimming stripped 4 bases from V and 4 bases from J, with 22 bases between. CDR3 length: 17 amino acids. Here the CDR3 reads CASSRAGSPTSVYGYTF. CDR3 coding DNA: TGTGCCAGTAGTAGGGCAGGTTCTCCGACCTCAGTCTATGGCTACACCTTC.

The V gene is TRBV2, the J gene TRBJ1-2; 9 positions match TRBD1. The CDR3 totals 13 residues. Germline V gene data show CDR1 as SNHLY and CDR2 as FYNNEI. V lost 6 bases and J lost 5; bases outside the gene matches: 4. CDR3 sequence: CASRFDRGYGYTF. CDR3 DNA: TGTGCCAGCAGATTCGACAGGGGGTATGGCTACACCTTC.

V and J are TRBV27 and TRBJ1-2; unclear D gene. Germline CDR1 is MNHEY and CDR2 is SMNVEV (reference sequence). This CDR3 is 13 amino acids long. V lost 1 base, J lost 4 bases, and 7 bases lay in between. The CDR3 DNA sequence: TGTGCCAGCAGTTTATTACAGCTCTATGGCTACACCTTC. Its protein product is CASSLLQLYGYTF.

The chain combines TRBV6-5 with TRBJ2-5; 12 positions match TRBD2. The CDR3 runs to 15 residues. Trimming cost V 6 bases and J 2 bases; bases outside gene matches: 4. Germline CDR1 MNHEY, CDR2 SVGAGI. The CDR3 nucleotides read TGTGCCAGCAGCCTAGCGGGGGGGCGTCAAGAGACCCAGTACTTC. Amino acid sequence: CASSLAGGRQETQYF.

Comments on this clone: A junction end diverges from the germline sequence, so it may reflect a read error. This sequence joins TRBV5-4 and TRBJ2-1, with TRBD2 matching over 16 bases. The CDR3 is made up of 18 amino acids. Germline V gene lookup returns CDR1 SGHNT and CDR2 YYREEE (reference sequence). CDR3 residues: CARSRGTSGGARYNEQFF. The CDR3 coding sequence is TGTGCCCGCAGCCGGGGGACTAGCGGGGGGGCCAGGTACAATGAGCAGTTCTTC.

The chain is built from TRBV24-1 and TRBJ1-1; TRBD1 aligns across 11 bases. Looked up from germline, CDR1 is KGHDR and CDR2 is SFDVKD. The CDR3 has 16 amino acids. V was clipped by 7 bases and J by 4 bases; unmatched bases: 10. CDR3 residues: CATSPGQGAGSTEAFF. DNA of the CDR3: TGTGCCACCAGCCCTGGACAGGGGGCCGGAAGCACTGAAGCTTTCTTT.

The rearrangement joins TRBV5-1 to TRBJ1-4; possible D gene TRBD1, 6 bases. The CDR3 consists of 14 residues. Trimming stripped 0 bases from V and 8 bases from J, with 11 bases between. CDR1 is SGHRS and CDR2 is YFSETQ in the germline V gene. The CDR3 protein is CASSLGGQGEKLFF. Written as DNA, the CDR3 is TGCGCCAGCAGCTTGGGGGGGCAAGGGGAAAAACTGTTTTTT.

V and J are TRBV11-2 and TRBJ2-7; 9 positions agree with TRBD1. Trimming took 5 bases from V and 5 from J; bases not matched to a gene: 7. The CDR3 has 14 amino acids. Germline values: CDR1 SGHAT, CDR2 FQNNGV. CDR3 coding DNA: TGTGCCAGCAGCCATTACAGGGGGCGCAACGAGCAGTACGTC. It translates to CASSHYRGRNEQYV.

The chain recombines TRBV6-4 with TRBJ1-2, with 8 bases aligning to TRBD1. Looked up from germline, CDR1 is MRHNA and CDR2 is SNTAGT. With 5 bases clipped from V and 4 bases from J, the junction kept 9 bases outside the gene matches. This CDR3 is built from 15 residues. CDR3 sequence (DNA): TGTGCCAGCAGTCGCCCCTATGGGACAGGCTATGGCTACACCTTC. Translating gives CASSRPYGTGYGYTF.

J is TRBJ2-7 and V is TRBV5-1, with 7 bases identical to TRBD2. This CDR3 contains 13 residues. J gave up 5 bases and V 2 bases, and 4 bases lay outside the gene matches. Germline-derived CDR1 and CDR2 are SGHRS and YFSETQ. Here the CDR3 reads CASSFRSGDEQYF. As DNA, the CDR3 is TGCGCCAGCAGCTTCAGGAGCGGGGACGAGCAGTACTTC.

The gene calls are TRBV2 and TRBJ2-2, with 7 bases that match TRBD1. The CDR3 is 16 residues long. The germline CDR1 and CDR2 sequences are SNHLY and FYNNEI. V was pared by 7 bases and J by 6 bases, with 14 bases of the junction left unmatched. The CDR3 spells CASKEQGSKESGELFF. The CDR3 DNA follows: TGTGCCAGCAAGGAACAGGGGAGTAAAGAGTCCGGGGAGCTGTTTTTT.

Here the CDR3 DNA reads TGTGCCAGCAGCCCAGCGGGGGCGTACCAAGAGACCCAGTACTTC. Its translation is CASSPAGAYQETQYF. This chain joins TRBV7-2 and TRBJ2-5; 8 nucleotides match TRBD2. With V trimmed by 5 bases and J by 0 bases, 5 bases remained unmatched. The CDR3 runs to 15 residues. From germline, CDR1 is SGHTA and CDR2 FQGNSA.

The J gene is TRBJ1-2, the V gene TRBV12-5; D possibly corresponds to TRBD1 (5 bases). V was clipped by 6 bases and J by 6 bases, with 14 bases between them. Germline V gene lookup returns CDR1 LGHNT and CDR2 FRNRAP. The CDR3 runs to 13 residues. Here the CDR3 DNA reads TGTGCTAGTGGCCCCTCGGGGGAAGATGGCTACACCTTC. Translated: CASGPSGEDGYTF.

The rearrangement uses TRBV5-5 and TRBJ2-5, with 11 bases fitting TRBD2. From germline, CDR1 is SGHKS and CDR2 YYEKEE (reference sequence). V was pared by 4 bases and J by 4 bases, with 18 bases of the junction left unmatched. The CDR3 extends over 19 amino acids. The CDR3 DNA sequence: TGTGCCAGCAGCCGGGATTTACTAGCGGGGGCCGCCGGTGGAGAGACCCAGTACTTC. Amino acids: CASSRDLLAGAAGGETQYF.

This chain links TRBV5-1 with TRBJ2-1; a weak D match, TRBD1 (6 bases). The germline CDR1 and CDR2 sequences are SGHRS and YFSETQ. Trimming shortened V by 4 bases and J by 2 bases, and 13 bases separated the two germline ends. The CDR3 is made up of 15 amino acids. Here the CDR3 DNA reads TGCGCCAGCAGCGCGAACACAGGGCCCTACAATGAGCAGTTCTTC. It yields the protein CASSANTGPYNEQFF.

V usage is TRBV9 and J usage is TRBJ1-2; 11 bases agree with TRBD1. Losses at the gene ends were 2 bases for V and 8 bases for J; bases not matched to a gene: 11. CDR1 and CDR2 from the germline V gene are SGDLS and YYNGEE. The CDR3 extends over 16 amino acids. The CDR3 here is CASSVGQGAATPGYTF. In nucleotides, the CDR3 is TGTGCCAGCAGCGTCGGACAGGGGGCCGCCACTCCAGGCTACACCTTC.

The rearrangement uses TRBV18 and TRBJ1-1; D ambiguous. With 4 bases removed from V and 5 bases from J, the gap between germline ends came to 5 bases. The CDR3 has 11 amino acids. The V gene's germline CDR1 is KGHSH and CDR2 LQKENI. CDR3 nucleotide sequence: TGTGCCAGCTCACGGGAGACTGAAGCTTTCTTT. Translating it yields CASSRETEAFF.

This chain uses TRBV15 with TRBJ2-2, with D unclear. The CDR3 spans 14 residues. Germline V gives CDR1 LNHNV, CDR2 YYDKDF (reference sequence). V gave up 0 bases and J gave up 0 bases, with 2 bases separating them. The CDR3 loop is CATSRDANTGELFF. The CDR3 bases are TGTGCCACCAGCAGAGACGCGAACACCGGGGAGCTGTTTTTT.

The genes are TRBV11-2 and TRBJ2-5, with D possibly matching TRBD1 (5 bases). Germline values: CDR1 SGHAT, CDR2 FQNNGV. The CDR3 runs 14 residues. Trimming left V 4 bases short and J 3 bases short, with 12 bases between. CDR3 in amino acids: CASSYWTTKETQYF. In nucleotides, the CDR3 is TGTGCCAGCAGCTATTGGACAACCAAAGAGACCCAGTACTTC. Looking up the rest from reference TRBV11-2 and TRBJ2-5 gives the full variable domain: EAGVAQSPRYKIIEKRQSVAFWCNPISGHATLYWYQQILGQGPKLLIQFQNNGVVDDSQLPKDRFSAERLKGVDSTLKIQPAKLEDSAVYLCASSYWTTKETQYFGPGTRLLVL.

This clone was detected once. The chain has TRBV19 and TRBJ1-2; 7 bases agree with TRBD1. This CDR3 has 16 amino acids. CDR1 is LNHDA and CDR2 is SQIVND in the germline V gene (reference sequence). V shed 6 bases, J shed 1 base, and the junction held 11 bases outside the gene matches. The CDR3 here is CASSVGRGQLNYGYTF. In DNA form, the CDR3 reads TGTGCCAGTAGCGTCGGTAGGGGACAGCTTAACTATGGCTACACCTTC.

This clone was detected only a few times. This chain links TRBV7-6 with TRBJ1-4; D gene uncertain. Germline V gene data show CDR1 as SGHVS and CDR2 as FNYEAQ. The CDR3 contains 16 residues. Trimming stripped 5 bases from V and 3 bases from J, with 16 bases between. In nucleotides, the CDR3 is TGTGCCAGCAGCCTGTGGACCGGGGAACCTAATGAAAAACTGTTTTTT. Residues: CASSLWTGEPNEKLFF.

V gene TRBV11-2 combines with J gene TRBJ2-2; 7 bases are shared with TRBD2. CDR3 length equals 15 residues. V lost 4 bases and J lost 1; bases outside the gene matches: 3. CDR1 is SGHAT and CDR2 is FQNNGV in the germline V gene. For the CDR3, the DNA is TGTGCCAGCAGCTATACGGGGGGGAACACCGGGGAGCTGTTTTTT. This translates into CASSYTGGNTGELFF.

The chain is built from TRBV7-3 and TRBJ2-7; perhaps TRBD2 as D (6 bases). CDR3 size: 13 residues. Germline V lookup: CDR1 SGHTA, CDR2 FQGTGA. V was shortened by 0 bases and J by 5 bases, with 8 bases between the two germline ends. CDR3 in DNA: TGTGCCAGCAGCTTAACGGGGGAGGACGAGCAGTACGTC. Its protein product is CASSLTGEDEQYV.

This sequence joins TRBV3-1 (or the pseudogene TRBV3-2) and TRBJ1-2, with D unresolved. Looked up from germline, CDR1 is LGHDT and CDR2 is YNNKEL (reference sequence). This CDR3 contains 14 residues. V was shortened by 3 bases and J by 6 bases, with 14 bases between the two germline ends. CDR3 protein: CASSHLEGRNGYTF. DNA of the CDR3: TGTGCCAGCAGCCATTTGGAGGGCAGAAATGGCTACACCTTC.

The J gene is TRBJ2-5, the V gene TRBV5-6; TRBD2 is a possible D gene (6 bases). The length of the CDR3 is 15 residues. CDR1 is SGHDT, CDR2 YYEEEE, per germline. V gave up 2 bases and J gave up 5 bases, with 16 bases separating them. The CDR3 DNA sequence: TGTGCCAGCAGCTTTGGCCCAAATGGAGGGGAGACCCAGTACTTC. Its protein is CASSFGPNGGETQYF.

V gene TRBV12-5 combines with J gene TRBJ2-5; D might be TRBD2 (5 bases). The ends were cut back, 5 bases at V and 2 bases at J, with 9 bases in the middle. Per germline, CDR1 LGHNT and CDR2 FRNRAP. The CDR3 sequence is 13 residues long. CDR3 in DNA: TGTGCTAGTGGTAACGAGCGGCAAGAGACCCAGTACTTC. Encoded protein: CASGNERQETQYF.

The rearrangement joins TRBV5-1 to TRBJ2-2, with D unresolved. The CDR3 consists of 15 residues. Germline CDR1 and CDR2: SGHRS and YFSETQ. The V end lost 0 bases, the J end lost 0 bases, and 6 bases lay between the germline ends. This chain's CDR3 is CASSLDLSNTGELFF. As DNA, the CDR3 is TGCGCCAGCAGCTTGGATCTATCGAACACCGGGGAGCTGTTTTTT.

The chain employs TRBV5-1 and TRBJ2-3; 9 bases are a match to TRBD2. CDR1 is SGHRS, CDR2 YFSETQ, per germline. The CDR3 has 18 amino acids. The V segment lost 1 base and the J segment 0 bases; nucleotides outside the gene matches: 9. The CDR3 sequence is CASSLLVAGGPSTDTQYF. CDR3 DNA: TGCGCCAGCAGCTTGTTAGTGGCGGGGGGGCCGAGCACAGATACGCAGTATTTT.

The rearrangement links TRBV10-1 to TRBJ2-2; no clear D gene. From germline, CDR1 is WNHNN and CDR2 SYGVQD (reference sequence). This CDR3 region has 12 residues. Trimming removed 10 bases from V and 4 bases from J, with 10 bases in between. The CDR3 loop is CATSHSTGELFF. CDR3 nucleotides: TGCGCCACCAGCCACTCCACCGGGGAGCTGTTTTTT.